This T cell receptor beta chain was sequenced for a study of shared clonotypes between healthy human individuals. Points from the study as a whole: Relative to their counterparts shared across all four donors, non-shared clonotypes exhibited diminished generation probabilities. Naive subsets generally had larger estimated richness than memory subsets. Among a few donors, roughly 5% of naive CD4 clonotypes were found in common.

In regard to this clone: Its antigen is unknown.

Per germline, CDR1 SGHVS and CDR2 FQNEAQ. The ends lost 5 bases at V and 8 bases at J; junction bases unmatched: 12. CDR3 length equals 15 residues. Assay used: immunoSEQ multiplex PCR; TCRdb lists only in-frame clones, some missing. The table includes about 1,900,000 clones, around 96% detected once. CD45RO negativity and positive selection for CCR7 defined naive CD8 cells, a population that excluded terminally differentiated effector memory CD45RA+ cells. Sample: naive CD8+ T cells sorted from blood. The receptor's source is a man aged 18 to 35 in good health. V gene TRBV7-8 combines with J gene TRBJ2-1, with 7 bases that match TRBD2. The CDR3, as DNA: TGTGCCAGCAGCAGCCCCGGGACTAACGTCGATGAGCAGTTCTTC. Its translation: CASSSPGTNVDEQFF.